This TCR beta chain was captured by sequencing in a study of human T cells and chemical hapten exposure. Study overall: DPC at 2% was the sensitizing agent, placed on approximately 2 cm by approximately 2 cm of upper inner arm skin.

This clonotype was counted at least ten times. The time point was: patch test 1, 2 weeks after DPC sensitization. Stated treatment: therapeutic diphenylcyclopropenone sensitization with weekly scalp DPC. The study extracted total RNA from unfractionated whole blood. Looked up from germline, CDR1 is SEHNR and CDR2 is FQNEAQ (reference sequence). This CDR3 contains 18 residues. Trimming pared 1 base from V and 4 bases from J, leaving 19 bases between. The library tagged each cDNA molecule with unique molecular identifiers. TCRdb called the RACE reads again in MiXCR, with one record for every CDR3 protein. The sample lists approximately 52,000 distinct CDR3 sequences, approximately 9.9% occurring once.

The receptor was isolated from a middle-aged woman with alopecia areata. Some clones in this sample may be carry-over from other donors' samples. The source material was whole blood, sampled in connection with sensitization to the hapten diphenylcyclopropenone (DPC). The chain combines TRBV7-9 with TRBJ2-2, with D perhaps matching TRBD1 (6 bases). CDR3 region: CASSLVGGGRPGTGELFF. In DNA, the CDR3 is TGTGCCAGCAGCTTAGTAGGTGGGGGCCGACCGGGCACCGGGGAGCTGTTTTTT.